One T cell receptor beta chain is described in this entry. Germline V gene sequence: CDR1 MNHEY, CDR2 SMNVEV (reference sequence). The CDR3 totals 18 residues. Trimming removed 5 bases from V and 5 bases from J; junction bases left unmatched: 10. This specimen comes from a study of shared clonotypes between healthy human individuals. It was across several immunoSEQ plates that each subset's genomic DNA was evenly split. The method was immunoSEQ multiplex PCR; TCRdb's version includes in-frame clones alone and lacks a portion of them. This sample has around 340,000 clones, with around four fifths found just once.

Sequenced sample: memory CD4+ T cells sorted from blood. Subset described: CD45RA-negative fraction. The origin of this receptor is a man aged 25 to 45 in good health. This chain connects TRBV27 to TRBJ2-2, with 14 bases fitting TRBD2. CDR3 protein: CASSPTGLAGGRTGELFF. Here the CDR3 DNA reads TGTGCCAGCAGTCCGACTGGACTAGCGGGAGGACGGACCGGGGAGCTGTTTTTT.